A selection of T cell receptor beta chains follows, all from one sample in a study of breast tumors, draining lymph nodes, adjacent tissues. MiXCR, run by TCRdb on the multiplex PCR reads, gives a single entry per CDR3 protein. The table has tens of thousands of distinct CDR3 sequences, 15% to 20% seen once. The sequencing sample was made of axillary lymph node tissue. The receptors were sampled from a female donor with breast cancer. Some clones in this sample may be carry-over from other donors' samples. CDR3s include the opening cysteine and the closing phenylalanine or tryptophan. D genes are given only for firm matches. Some rows have no size entry. The others give once, few or many, or a class for an expanded clone.

clone_size,v_call,j_call,d_call,cdr3_aa,cdr3_nt
NA,TRBV9,TRBJ2-2,TRBD1,CASSVVKGARTGELFF,TGTGCCAGCAGCGTAGTTAAGGGGGCGCGCACCGGGGAGCTGTTTTTT
NA,TRBV30,TRBJ2-7,NA,CAWSGRDGTYEQYF,TGTGCCTGGAGTGGCCGGGACGGGACCTACGAGCAGTACTTC
many,TRBV5-1,TRBJ2-7,TRBD2,CASKGSGSYEQYF,TGCGCCAGCAAAGGAAGCGGGAGCTACGAGCAGTACTTC
NA,TRBV28,TRBJ2-5,TRBD1,CASGKWRLASDRDQETQYF,TGTGCCAGCGGCAAGTGGAGACTCGCGTCGGACAGGGATCAAGAGACCCAGTACTTC
many,TRBV19,TRBJ2-6,NA,CASNNIGPGKGSGANVLTF,TGTGCCAGCAACAACATAGGACCGGGGAAGGGCTCTGGGGCCAACGTCCTGACTTTC
many,TRBV20-1,TRBJ2-4,NA,CSAREGGLGNIQYF,TGCAGTGCTAGAGAGGGGGGTTTAGGAAACATTCAGTACTTC
few,TRBV3-1,TRBJ1-2,NA,CASSPGILSGYTF,TGTGCCAGCAGCCCCGGGATCTTGAGTGGCTACACCTTC
NA,TRBV5-1,TRBJ2-5,NA,CASSLMPSTPQGTQYF,TGCGCCAGCAGCCTTATGCCTAGCACCCCCCAAGGGACCCAGTACTTC
many,TRBV29-1,TRBJ2-1,NA,CSVVPGSYNEQFF,TGCAGCGTTGTACCGGGAAGCTACAATGAGCAGTTCTTC
many,TRBV5-1,TRBJ2-5,TRBD1,CASSGGTGGETQYF,TGCGCCAGCAGCGGGGGGACAGGGGGAGAGACCCAGTACTTC
many,TRBV25-1,TRBJ1-6,NA,CASSGWGSYSPLHF,TGTGCCAGCAGTGGATGGGGCAGTTATTCACCCCTCCACTTT
many,TRBV4-1,TRBJ1-3,TRBD1,CASSQKQGFGNTIYF,TGCGCCAGCAGCCAAAAACAGGGGTTCGGAAACACCATATATTTT
many,TRBV4-2,TRBJ1-5,NA,CASSQETSNQPQHF,TGTGCCAGCAGCCAAGAAACTAGCAATCAGCCCCAGCATTTT
many,TRBV28,TRBJ2-7,TRBD1,CASSAFTGVYEQYF,TGTGCCAGCAGCGCATTCACAGGGGTCTACGAGCAGTACTTC
many,TRBV5-5,TRBJ2-7,NA,CASSLEQGRGEQYF,TGTGCCAGCAGCTTGGAACAGGGCCGGGGCGAGCAGTACTTC
many,TRBV20-1,TRBJ2-5,NA,CSARVPSGYQETQYF,TGCAGTGCTAGAGTCCCCAGTGGGTACCAAGAGACCCAGTACTTC
many,TRBV5-5,TRBJ2-5,NA,CASSYGPAGETQYF,TGTGCCAGCAGCTATGGACCCGCCGGGGAGACCCAGTACTTC
few,TRBV18,TRBJ1-6,TRBD1,CASSPDRNSPLHF,TGTGCCAGCTCACCGGACAGGAATTCACCCCTCCACTTT
many,TRBV9,TRBJ2-2,NA,CASNYANTGELFF,TGTGCCAGCAATTACGCGAACACCGGGGAGCTGTTTTTT
many,TRBV7-9,TRBJ2-5,TRBD2,CASSLGGSQETQYF,TGTGCCAGCAGCTTAGGCGGGAGCCAAGAGACCCAGTACTTC
many,TRBV20-1,TRBJ1-2,TRBD1,CSANHFTGGNGYTF,TGCAGTGCTAACCACTTTACAGGGGGCAATGGCTACACCTTC
NA,TRBV28,TRBJ1-4,NA,CASSLGNEKLFF,TGTGCCAGCAGTTTAGGGAATGAAAAACTGTTTTTT
many,TRBV20-1,TRBJ1-6,NA,CSATFQVGNSPLHF,TGCAGTGCTACTTTTCAGGTGGGGAATTCACCCCTCCACTTT
many,TRBV10-3,TRBJ1-5,TRBD1,CAISPTGNQPQHF,TGTGCCATCAGTCCGACAGGGAATCAGCCCCAGCATTTT
many,TRBV7-6,TRBJ2-3,TRBD2,CASSLGTSGSSTDTQYF,TGTGCCAGCAGCTTGGGGACTAGCGGTTCTAGCACAGATACGCAGTATTTT
many,TRBV11-2,TRBJ2-3,NA,CASSLVISTDTQYF,TGTGCCAGCAGCCTAGTCATTAGCACAGATACGCAGTATTTT
many,TRBV7-9,TRBJ2-7,NA,CASSVRGGTPLEQYF,TGTGCCAGCAGCGTAAGGGGCGGGACCCCTTTAGAGCAGTACTTC
many,TRBV7-2,TRBJ2-2,TRBD2,CASSEPSGLAGHTGELFF,TGTGCCAGCAGCGAACCCTCTGGGCTAGCGGGGCACACCGGGGAGCTGTTTTTT
NA,TRBV12-3/TRBV12-4,TRBJ1-1,NA,CASSLRGLGTEAFF,TGTGCCAGCAGTTTAAGGGGCCTGGGCACTGAAGCTTTCTTT
many,TRBV9,TRBJ2-3,NA,CASSVEVQNTDTQYF,TGTGCCAGCAGCGTAGAGGTACAGAACACAGATACGCAGTATTTT
few,TRBV28,TRBJ2-1,NA,CASSHGGGSYNEQFF,TGTGCCAGCAGCCACGGAGGAGGCTCCTACAATGAGCAGTTCTTC
NA,TRBV5-5,TRBJ2-7,NA,CASSPGTGTYERYF,TGTGCCAGCAGCCCCGGGACGGGGACCTACGAGCGGTACTTC
many,TRBV14,TRBJ2-7,NA,CASSQGEGLEQYF,TGTGCCAGCAGCCAAGGTGAGGGACTCGAGCAGTACTTC
many,TRBV6-2/TRBV6-3,TRBJ2-7,TRBD2,CASNPGGGKPYEQYF,TGTGCCAGCAACCCGGGGGGGGGCAAGCCCTACGAGCAGTACTTC
many,TRBV4-1,TRBJ2-7,NA,CASSQGWARGDEQYF,TGCGCCAGCAGCCAAGGGTGGGCGCGTGGGGACGAGCAGTACTTC
NA,TRBV28,TRBJ1-5,NA,CASTTGNQPQHF,TGTGCCAGCACTACTGGCAATCAGCCCCAGCATTTT
many,TRBV5-5,TRBJ2-5,NA,CASSLGGLQARETQYF,TGTGCCAGCAGCTTAGGCGGATTACAGGCCAGAGAGACCCAGTACTTC
many,TRBV6-5,TRBJ1-2,TRBD1,CASSWDRANYGYTF,TGTGCCAGCAGCTGGGACAGGGCGAACTATGGCTACACCTTC
NA,TRBV6-1,TRBJ1-2,NA,CASSLTVYGYTF,TGTGCTAGCAGCCTGACAGTCTACGGCTACACCTTC
many,TRBV20-1,TRBJ1-2,NA,CSASLGNYGYTF,TGCAGTGCTTCGCTTGGTAACTATGGCTACACCTTC
many,TRBV2,TRBJ2-7,TRBD2,CASSGLAEQYF,TGTGCCAGCAGTGGACTAGCCGAGCAGTACTTC
many,TRBV20-1,TRBJ2-3,TRBD2,CSARASGKGGDTQYF,TGCAGTGCTAGAGCTAGCGGGAAAGGAGGAGATACGCAGTATTTT
many,TRBV12-3/TRBV12-4,TRBJ2-4,TRBD2,CASSLGVAGAKNIQYF,TGTGCCAGCAGTTTAGGGGTAGCGGGAGCCAAAAACATTCAGTACTTC
many,TRBV20-1,TRBJ1-2,NA,CSARVQNNYGYTF,TGCAGTGCTAGAGTTCAGAATAACTATGGCTACACCTTC
many,TRBV2,TRBJ2-1,TRBD2,CASSGDLGTSVDNEQFF,TGTGCCAGCAGTGGTGATTTGGGGACTAGCGTCGACAATGAGCAGTTCTTC
NA,TRBV20-1,TRBJ2-1,NA,CSGNGNGQFF,TGCAGTGGGAACGGCAATGGGCAGTTCTTC
many,TRBV2,TRBJ2-1,TRBD2,CACTGTSGYNEQFF,TGTGCCTGTACCGGGACTAGCGGCTACAATGAGCAGTTCTTC
many,TRBV20-1,TRBJ2-7,TRBD2,CSVPGLVHYEQYF,TGCAGTGTTCCGGGACTAGTCCATTACGAGCAGTACTTC
many,TRBV20-1,TRBJ2-1,TRBD2,CRGSGSGNEQFF,TGCAGGGGGAGCGGGAGTGGGAATGAGCAGTTCTTC